This T cell receptor (beta chain) was sequenced for a study of Graves' ophthalmopathy and Graves' hyperthyroidism. Regarding the study as a whole: Blood samples also showed most expanded thyroid clonotypes exceeding 0.001 frequency. Sensitivity of roughly 88% and specificity of less than 82% were achieved when a 13-signature model separated ophthalmopathy from stable hyperthyroidism.

A diagnosis was made from clinical symptoms together with serum thyroxine, TRAb, thyroid ultrasound and orbital computed tomography. PBMCs were obtained from roughly 9 ml of fresh peripheral blood. Amplification of the TCR beta CDR3 regions used RNA transcripts (as template). Second-round multiplex PCR followed a first-round RT-PCR using HTBI primers. TCRdb reprocessed the multiplex PCR reads with MiXCR, giving one entry per CDR3 protein. The repertoire has around 470,000 distinct CDR3 sequences, approximately 15% of them found once; the top ten carry roughly 10%. The trim removed 8 bases at V and 5 bases at J, leaving 17 bases unmatched. Per germline, CDR1 LNHNV and CDR2 YYDKDF (reference sequence). The CDR3 has 17 residues. This clonotype was found many times. Its antigen is currently unknown.

This sequence joins TRBV15 and TRBJ2-2; 7 bases are shared with TRBD2. Sequenced input: blood. The clonotype was recovered from a woman aged 25-40 years with Graves' ophthalmopathy. The CDR3 DNA reads as TGTGCCACCGGCAACAGGATGGGGGGGGACCGGACCGGGGAGCTGTTTTTT. Translating it yields CATGNRMGGDRTGELFF. The full variable domain, in which reference TRBV15 and TRBJ2-2 provide the parts outside the CDR3, is DAMVIQNPRYQVTQFGKPVTLSCSQTLNHNVMYWYQQKSSQAPKLLFHYYDKDFNNEADTPDNFQSRRPNTSFCFLDIRSPGLGDTAMYLCATGNRMGGDRTGELFFGEGSRLTVL.